This T cell receptor beta chain was retrieved from a study of T cell repertoires in cytomegalovirus infection. Study-level findings and limits: Carriers of CMV plus the relevant HLA were identified by cumulative public TCR beta family frequency.

Details on this clonotype: Its antigen is unknown.

One entry per CDR3 protein, called by TCRdb with MiXCR from the reads. The top ten clones hold 15% to 20% of a sample with roughly 250,000 distinct CDR3 sequences, roughly 22% of them seen once. The CDR3 totals 14 residues. Germline CDR1 reads LNHDA; CDR2 reads SQIVND (reference sequence). After removal of 3 bases from V and 4 bases from J, the junction contained 4 bases not matched to a gene. The origin of this receptor is a human donor in good health (CMV status not recorded). Some clones in this sample may be carry-over from other donors' samples. Sequencing input: CD8+ T cells from PBMCs. The J gene is TRBJ2-7, the V gene TRBV19; TRBD1 aligns across 9 bases. The CDR3 nucleotides are TGTGCCAGTAGTATCACAGGGGGCAGTTACGAGCAGTACTTC. This encodes CASSITGGSYEQYF. Filled out from reference TRBV19 and TRBJ2-7, the complete variable domain reads DGGITQSPKYLFRKEGQNVTLSCEQNLNHDAMYWYRQDPGQGLRLIYYSQIVNDFQKGDIAEGYSVSREKKESFPLTVTSAQKNPTAFYLCASSITGGSYEQYFGPGTRLTVT.